This T cell receptor (beta chain) is from a study of T cells in Graves' hyperthyroidism and ophthalmopathy. The source material, RNA transcripts, was used to amplify TCR beta CDR3 regions. Carried out on the TCR CDR3, a first-round RT-PCR used the HTBI primer set. One entry per CDR3 protein results from TCRdb running MiXCR on the multiplex PCR reads. Of 390,000 or so distinct CDR3 sequences listed, about 15% are singletons. This clonotype was detected only a few times. The germline gives CDR1 MNHEY, CDR2 SVGAGI. This CDR3 region has 15 residues. V gave up 0 bases and J gave up 2 bases; unmatched junction bases: 0. Exclusions: uncontrolled infection, other autoimmune disease, pregnancy, lactation.

The rearrangement joins TRBV6-5 to TRBJ1-4; the match to TRBD1 covers 7 bases. Sequencing input: blood. This clonotype was sampled from a man in his late teens or twenties with Graves' ophthalmopathy. The CDR3 spells CASSYSGGTNEKLFF. The CDR3 DNA reads TGTGCCAGCAGTTACTCAGGGGGCACTAATGAAAAACTGTTTTTT.